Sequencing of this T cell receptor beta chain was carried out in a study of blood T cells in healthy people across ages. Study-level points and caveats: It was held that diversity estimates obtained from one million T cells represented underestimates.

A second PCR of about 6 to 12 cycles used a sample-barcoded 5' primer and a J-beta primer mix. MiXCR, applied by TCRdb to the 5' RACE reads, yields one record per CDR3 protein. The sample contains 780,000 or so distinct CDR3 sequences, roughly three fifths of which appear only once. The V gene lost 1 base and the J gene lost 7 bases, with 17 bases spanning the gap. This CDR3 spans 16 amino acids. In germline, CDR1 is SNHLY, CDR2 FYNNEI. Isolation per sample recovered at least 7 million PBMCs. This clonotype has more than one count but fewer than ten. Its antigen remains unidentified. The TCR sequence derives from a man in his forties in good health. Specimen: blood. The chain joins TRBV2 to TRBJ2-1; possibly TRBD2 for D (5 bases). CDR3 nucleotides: TGTGCCAGCAGTGAAGGGTTAGGGAGCTTGTGGAATGAGCAGTTCTTC. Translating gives CASSEGLGSLWNEQFF. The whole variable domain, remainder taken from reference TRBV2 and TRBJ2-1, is EPEVTQTPSHQVTQMGQEVILRCVPISNHLYFYWYRQILGQKVEFLVSFYNNEISEKSEIFDDQFSVERPDGSNFTLKIRSTKLEDSAMYFCASSEGLGSLWNEQFFGPGTRLTVL.